Sequencing of this T cell receptor (beta chain) was carried out in a study of cytomegalovirus exposure and HLA in healthy donors. Findings of the study overall: Solely CMV serostatus was available to characterize immune exposure. The classifier reportedly diagnosed cytomegalovirus status with high specificity and sensitivity.

Vbeta (60) and Jbeta (13) primers were used in the PCR. The repertoire was sequenced with immunoSEQ multiplex PCR; TCRdb's copy has only in-frame clones and lacks some. The table lists approximately 56,000 clones, roughly 70% of them singletons, with 22% in the top ten. There are 14 residues in the CDR3. Looked up from germline, CDR1 is SNHLY and CDR2 is FYNNEI. As regards this clone: The antigen remains unidentified. The junction does not match germline at one end; this may be a read error.

Sequenced material: PBMCs. The V call is TRBV2, the J call TRBJ2-7, with a weak D call TRBD1 (6 bases). This TCR was sampled from a woman between 50 and 59 years old in good health and CMV-seropositive. CDR3 residues: CASRPTGQTYKQYF. CDR3 DNA: TGTGCCAGCAGGCCAACAGGGCAGACCTACAAGCAGTACTTC.